Below are 31 T cell receptor beta chains sequenced from a single sample in a study of metastatic and nonmetastatic thyroid tumors. Each patient went into thyroid surgery without having received any treatment. MiXCR re-clonotyped the PCR reads for TCRdb. This table has about 70,000 clones, more than 15% appearing once. The sample was blood. All receptors derive from a female donor with papillary thyroid cancer or a benign thyroid nodule (not recorded which). Some clones in this sample may be carry-over from other donors' samples.

This clone was detected ten times or more. This rearrangement joins TRBV28 to TRBJ2-1; 16 bases are shared with TRBD2. The length of the CDR3 is 19 residues. The V segment lost 3 bases and the J segment 6 bases; nucleotides outside the gene matches: 11. CDR1 and CDR2 (germline): MDHEN, SYDVKM. The CDR3 region is CASSLGRGTSGRAVNEQFF. The CDR3, as DNA: TGTGCCAGCAGTTTGGGCCGTGGGACTAGCGGGAGGGCCGTCAATGAGCAGTTCTTC.

The chain is built from TRBV30 and TRBJ2-1; D gene ambiguous. Germline V gene data show CDR1 as GTSNPN and CDR2 as SVGIG (reference sequence). V shed 4 bases and J shed 4 bases, with 11 bases lying between them. The CDR3 length is 13 residues. CDR3 loop: CAWITPPYNEQFF. In nucleotides, the CDR3 is TGTGCCTGGATTACTCCCCCTTACAATGAGCAGTTCTTC.

The chain carries TRBV6-5 and TRBJ2-7, with 16 bases fitting TRBD2. J lost 11 bases, V lost 2 bases, and 3 bases had no gene match. The CDR3 has 14 amino acids. Per germline, CDR1 MNHEY and CDR2 SVGAGI. CDR3 amino acids: CASSYGGLAGGEYF. The CDR3 nucleotides are TGTGCCAGCAGTTACGGGGGACTAGCGGGAGGGGAGTACTTC.

This clone was seen repeatedly, ten times or more. The genes are TRBV9 and TRBJ1-1; possible D gene TRBD1, 5 bases. Germline V gives CDR1 SGDLS, CDR2 YYNGEE. CDR3 length: 15 amino acids. V was trimmed by 7 bases and J by 2 bases, leaving 18 bases between them. In nucleotides, the CDR3 is TGTGCCAGCGGAGTCTCGACAGATAAAAACACTGAAGCTTTCTTT. Its protein is CASGVSTDKNTEAFF.

The chain couples TRBV11-3 to TRBJ1-2; no clear D gene. Germline CDR1 SGHNT, CDR2 YENEEA. Trimming took 1 base from V and 2 from J, leaving 8 bases between them. This CDR3 has 14 amino acids. In nucleotides, the CDR3 is TGTGCCAGCAGCTTAGGGTTCATCAACTATGGCTACACCTTC. It codes for CASSLGFINYGYTF.

This clone was seen many times. V is TRBV9 and J is TRBJ2-7; 8 nucleotides agree with TRBD2. The CDR3 has 14 residues. The V and J ends lost 3 bases and 5 bases, in that order; junction bases with no gene match: 7. Germline lookup yields CDR1 SGDLS and CDR2 YYNGEE. As DNA, the CDR3 is TGTGCCAGCAGCGCACGAGGACTAGCCCACGAGCAGTACTTC. Translating gives CASSARGLAHEQYF.

This clone was counted ten times or more. The CDR3 here is CASSIRLAGGLQETQYF. Here the CDR3 DNA reads TGTGCCAGTAGTATAAGGCTAGCGGGAGGCCTACAAGAGACCCAGTACTTC. V gene TRBV19 combines with J gene TRBJ2-5, with 11 bases matching TRBD2. The CDR3 consists of 17 residues. Germline loops: CDR1 LNHDA, CDR2 SQIVND (reference sequence). Trimming removed 2 bases from V and 2 bases from J; junction bases left unmatched: 7. The variable domain in full, with the rest retrieved from reference TRBV19 and TRBJ2-5, is DGGITQSPKYLFRKEGQNVTLSCEQNLNHDAMYWYRQDPGQGLRLIYYSQIVNDFQKGDIAEGYSVSREKKESFPLTVTSAQKNPTAFYLCASSIRLAGGLQETQYFGPGTRLLVL.

This clone was observed at least ten times. CDR3 loop: CASSLAGGSYEQYF. CDR3 sequence (DNA): TGTGCCAGCAGTTTGGCAGGGGGCTCCTACGAGCAGTACTTC. This chain uses TRBV28 with TRBJ2-7, with 7 bases lining up with TRBD1. Losses at the gene ends were 3 bases for V and 0 bases for J; bases not matched to a gene: 2. The germline CDR1 and CDR2 sequences are MDHEN and SYDVKM. The CDR3 runs 14 residues.

This clone was counted at least ten times. A read error may be the cause here, since a much bigger clone is one base away. The chain carries TRBV28 and TRBJ1-1, with D possibly TRBD1 on 6 matching bases. The CDR3 totals 15 residues. Trimming left V 2 bases short and J 2 bases short, with 12 bases between. Germline CDR1 is MDHEN and CDR2 is SYDVKM. The CDR3 nucleotides read TGTGCCAGCAGTTTAGCCGGACAGATAAACACTGAAGCTTTCTTT. Translation: CASSLAGQINTEAFF.

Many counts were recorded for this clone. CDR3 region: CASEGPSSYNEQFF. For the CDR3, the DNA is TGTGCCAGCGAAGGCCCTTCCTCCTACAATGAGCAGTTCTTC. The chain links TRBV9 to TRBJ2-1; no reliable D call. CDR1 is SGDLS and CDR2 is YYNGEE in the germline V gene. There are 14 residues in the CDR3. Trimming removed 7 bases at V and 0 bases at J, with 11 bases between.

The chain links TRBV6-2 or TRBV6-3 to TRBJ2-5, with 8 nucleotides matching TRBD2. The CDR3 is made up of 13 amino acids. J gave up 2 bases and V 8 bases, and 4 bases lay outside the gene matches. Germline V lookup: CDR1 MNHEY, CDR2 SVGEGT. CDR3: CASLASGQETQYF. DNA for the CDR3: TGTGCCAGCCTCGCTAGCGGGCAAGAGACCCAGTACTTC.

This clone was seen at least ten times. This sequence joins TRBV5-1 and TRBJ2-2; 8 positions agree with TRBD1. Per the germline V gene, CDR1 is SGHRS and CDR2 is YFSETQ. Trimming at V came to 0 bases and at J to 3 bases, leaving 4 bases not matched to a gene. The CDR3 totals 16 residues. CDR3 DNA: TGCGCCAGCAGCTTGGGTGCAGGGGGCGACACCGGGGAGCTGTTTTTT. Protein sequence: CASSLGAGGDTGELFF.

The V call is TRBV20-1, the J call TRBJ2-1; TRBD1 matches 9 bases. The V gene's germline CDR1 is DFQATT and CDR2 SNEGSKA (reference sequence). The length of the CDR3 is 15 residues. V shed 0 bases and J 5 bases; nucleotides not matched to a gene: 5. DNA of the CDR3: TGCAGTGCTAGAGACCCTGGACAGGGGAACAATGAGCAGTTCTTC. This codes for CSARDPGQGNNEQFF.

In this sample, this clone turned up a few times. For the CDR3, the DNA is TGTGCCAGCAGTTACGCAGTAGAGGCCGAGCAGTACTTC. Residues: CASSYAVEAEQYF. The chain uses TRBV6-2 or TRBV6-3 and TRBJ2-7; D remains unclear. The CDR3 spans 13 residues. Germline CDR1 reads MNHEY; CDR2 reads SVGEGT. Trimming took off 2 bases at V and 6 bases at J, with 11 bases between the two ends.

J is TRBJ2-3 and V is TRBV12-3 or TRBV12-4; 11 bases are shared with TRBD2. The CDR3 consists of 19 residues. Trimming at V came to 0 bases and at J to 1 base, leaving 9 bases not matched to a gene. The CDR3: CASSLAVAGGVRGTDTQYF. The CDR3 DNA reads as TGTGCCAGCAGTTTAGCGGTAGCGGGAGGGGTACGAGGCACAGATACGCAGTATTTT.

This clone has ten or more counts. This chain connects TRBV7-3 to TRBJ2-1; either TRBD1 or TRBD2 may supply D (5 bases each). CDR3 length: 16 residues. From germline, CDR1 is SGHTA and CDR2 FQGTGA. The V end lost 4 bases, the J end lost 0 bases, and 13 bases lay between the germline ends. This CDR3 reads CASSWDGAISYNEQFF. The CDR3 nucleotides are TGTGCCAGCAGCTGGGACGGAGCAATCTCCTACAATGAGCAGTTCTTC.

For the CDR3, the DNA is TGCAGTGCTAGGCCCCAGGACAGCACCTACGAGCAGTACTTC. This translates into CSARPQDSTYEQYF. V is TRBV20-1 and J is TRBJ2-7; possible D gene TRBD1, 6 bases. The germline V gene has CDR1 DFQATT and CDR2 SNEGSKA (reference sequence). This CDR3 is built from 14 residues. Trimming took off 3 bases at V and 2 bases at J, with 14 bases between the two ends.

This clone was seen many times. The rearrangement links TRBV6-6 to TRBJ2-7, with TRBD1 matching over 9 bases. Germline loops: CDR1 MNHNY, CDR2 SVGAGI (reference sequence). V was pared by 6 bases and J by 7 bases, with 25 bases of the junction left unmatched. The CDR3 runs 19 residues. DNA of the CDR3: TGTGCCAGCAGGTCCACAGGTCCGTCGGACAGGGGCCATCTGGGGGAGCAGTACTTC. Encoded protein: CASRSTGPSDRGHLGEQYF.

Many counts were recorded for this clone. The chain carries TRBV6-1 and TRBJ2-5; 7 nucleotides line up with TRBD1. Germline V gene sequence: CDR1 MNHNS, CDR2 SASEGT. V was pared by 6 bases and J by 1 base, with 8 bases of the junction left unmatched. CDR3 length: 15 residues. The CDR3 sequence: CASRPGQALQETQYF. The CDR3 DNA reads as TGTGCCAGCAGGCCCGGACAGGCACTCCAAGAGACCCAGTACTTC.

This clone showed up just a few times. A read error may produce the germline difference seen at one junction end. CDR3 sequence: CASSQDPSVRVYNDQFF. The CDR3 DNA is TGTGCCAGCAGCCAGGACCCGAGCGTGAGGGTCTACAATGATCAGTTCTTC. V and J are TRBV3-1 and TRBJ2-1; possibly TRBD2 for D (5 bases). The CDR3 is made up of 17 amino acids. Germline V gene lookup returns CDR1 LGHDT and CDR2 YNNKEL (reference sequence).

Note on this clone: A single base separates this from a much larger clone, so it may be a read error. CDR3 coding DNA: TGTGCCAGCAGAGGGGGTGGGCAAGAGACCCAGTACTTC. It is translated as CASRGGGQETQYF. This chain uses TRBV5-4 with TRBJ2-5; a possible D gene is TRBD1 (6 bases). This CDR3 region has 13 residues. Trimming removed 5 bases from V and 2 bases from J, with 10 bases in between. The germline V gene encodes CDR1 SGHNT and CDR2 YYREEE (reference sequence).

V usage is TRBV18 and J usage is TRBJ2-7; D is unresolved. This CDR3 is 14 amino acids long. Deletions cut 5 bases from V and 4 bases from J, with 15 bases between. Germline CDR1 KGHSH, CDR2 LQKENI. CDR3 protein: CASSERPPDYEQYF. The CDR3 DNA follows: TGTGCCAGCTCAGAAAGGCCTCCAGATTACGAGCAGTACTTC.

This rearrangement joins TRBV6-1 to TRBJ2-7, with TRBD2 matching over 10 bases. Germline assignment: CDR1 MNHNS and CDR2 SASEGT. V shed 7 bases, J shed 2 bases, and the junction held 5 bases outside the gene matches. The CDR3 runs to 14 residues. The CDR3 sequence: CASKTSGTTYEQYF. DNA of the CDR3: TGTGCCAGCAAAACTAGCGGGACAACCTACGAGCAGTACTTC.

In this sample, this clone turned up many times. The chain has TRBV11-1 and TRBJ1-2; TRBD1 agrees at 7 bases. The ends lost 3 bases at V and 8 bases at J; junction bases unmatched: 15. The CDR3 has 16 residues. The germline V gene has CDR1 SGHAT and CDR2 FQDESV (reference sequence). Here the CDR3 DNA reads TGTGCCAGCAGCTTGGGCGGGACAGAAAAAATCTTAGGCTACACCTTC. This encodes CASSLGGTEKILGYTF. The variable domain in full, with the rest retrieved from reference TRBV11-1 and TRBJ1-2, is EAEVAQSPRYKITEKSQAVAFWCDPISGHATLYWYRQILGQGPELLVQFQDESVVDDSQLPKDRFSAERLKGVDSTLKIQPAELGDSAMYLCASSLGGTEKILGYTFGSGTRLTVV.

A note on this clone: A much bigger clone sits one base away, suggesting this may be a read error. This chain links TRBV29-1 with TRBJ2-2, with D possibly being TRBD1 (5 bases). The CDR3 spans 13 residues. Germline CDR1 reads SQVTM; CDR2 reads ANQGSEA. CDR3 in amino acids: CRVNSRDTGELFF. CDR3 in DNA: TGCAGAGTCAATTCCAGGGACACCGGGGAGCTGTTTTTT.

In this sample, this clone turned up a few times. This sequence joins TRBV12-3 or TRBV12-4 and TRBJ2-1; 8 nucleotides line up with TRBD1. After removal of 5 bases from V and 13 bases from J, the junction contained 7 bases not matched to a gene. CDR3 length equals 12 residues. DNA for the CDR3: TGTGCCAGCAGTCCCGGACAGGGAAGACAGTTCTTC. Its translation is CASSPGQGRQFF.

This clone was counted many times. The CDR3 loop reads CAWTPGGTWRPQHF. In nucleotides, the CDR3 is TGTGCCTGGACCCCAGGGGGGACTTGGCGACCCCAGCATTTT. The chain has TRBV30 and TRBJ1-5, with 7 bases matching TRBD1. The length of the CDR3 is 14 residues. V trimming: 4 bases; J trimming: 10 bases; junction bases outside the gene matches: 13. Looked up from germline, CDR1 is GTSNPN and CDR2 is SVGIG (reference sequence).

J is TRBJ2-6 and V is TRBV18, with D unresolved. V was shortened by 2 bases and J by 4 bases, with 6 bases between the two germline ends. This CDR3 comprises 14 residues. The V gene's germline CDR1 is KGHSH and CDR2 LQKENI. The CDR3 DNA follows: TGTGCCAGCTCACCAGGGTCCGGGGCCAACGTCCTGACTTTC. It codes for CASSPGSGANVLTF. Variable domain in full (rest from reference TRBV18 and TRBJ2-6): NAGVMQNPRHLVRRRGQEARLRCSPMKGHSHVYWYRQLPEEGLKFMVYLQKENIIDESGMPKERFSAEFPKEGPSILRIQQVVRGDSAAYFCASSPGSGANVLTFGAGSRLTVL.

The chain joins TRBV4-3 to TRBJ1-3; D may be TRBD1 (6 bases). The length of the CDR3 is 16 residues. Germline CDR1 is LGHNA and CDR2 is YSLEER. V lost 1 base and J lost 4, with 14 bases in between. The CDR3 bases are TGCGCCAGCAGCCAAGGCTTGGGGGCGGGAGGAAACACCATATATTTT. It yields the protein CASSQGLGAGGNTIYF.

As regards this clone: A much bigger clone sits one base away, suggesting this may be a read error. The sample has other DNA sequences that encode this CDR3 too. The chain links TRBV5-1 to TRBJ1-6, with D possibly being TRBD1 (6 bases). V was cut by 8 bases and J by 7 bases, with 16 bases left in between. Looked up from germline, CDR1 is SGHRS and CDR2 is YFSETQ. The CDR3 is 14 amino acids. The CDR3 DNA sequence: TGCGCCAGTACCCTGACAGGCTCCAATTCACCCCTCCACTTT. Residues: CASTLTGSNSPLHF.

This clone was observed many times. This chain links TRBV6-1 with TRBJ1-5; tentative D call: TRBD1 (6 bases). This CDR3 contains 14 residues. V lost 4 bases and J 6 bases, leaving 13 bases between the germline ends. CDR1 MNHNS and CDR2 SASEGT come from the germline V gene. CDR3 nucleotides: TGTGCCAGCAGTGGACTACAGGGTTTTCAGCCCCAGCATTTT. This translates into CASSGLQGFQPQHF.